This entry describes one T cell receptor beta chain. Its antigen remains unidentified. With 5 bases removed from V and 6 bases from J, the gap between germline ends came to 16 bases. This CDR3 is built from 14 residues. Germline assignment: CDR1 MNHEY and CDR2 SMNVEV (reference sequence). One entry per CDR3 protein results from TCRdb running MiXCR on the RT-PCR reads. The sample has about 180,000 distinct CDR3 sequences, 9.2% seen once. The data derive from a study of response to subunit inactivated influenza vaccine. General study findings and limits: Authors suggested seasonal influenza vaccinations each recruit few new T cells.

The origin of this receptor is a man aged 45-60 years who received an inactivated influenza vaccine. The specimen comprised non-naive T cells sorted from PBMCs, sampled on the day of vaccination. The rearrangement links TRBV27 to TRBJ1-2; tentatively, D is TRBD1 (6 bases). The CDR3 sequence: CASSPRRGEDGYTF. CDR3 DNA sequence: TGTGCCAGCAGTCCCAGAAGGGGGGAAGATGGCTACACCTTC.